This T cell receptor (beta chain) emerged from a study of CD8 T cells in Susac syndrome (dated by TCRdb to about 2019). Study-level background: Whether CD8+ T cell activation and differentiation in Susac syndrome was antigen driven was tested using repertoire sequencing. The clonality of the CD8+ T cell repertoire was compared across over 9 healthy donors, roughly 14 Susac syndrome patients and fewer than 16 multiple sclerosis patients.

Peripheral blood CD8+ and CD4+ T cells from healthy donors, Susac syndrome patients and multiple sclerosis patients were profiled by high-throughput TCR beta sequencing. Healthy donors were included as age- and sex-matched controls. Bulk CD8+ and CD4+ T cells were purified by magnetic negative isolation, whereas CD8+ TEMRA cells were enriched by FACS. Blood was collected in EDTA tubes and processed within 24 hours, with PBMCs isolated through density gradient centrifugation. PBMCs intended for TCR sequencing were cryopreserved in liquid nitrogen and thawed later in a water bath at 37 degrees C. The sorted or isolated CD4+, CD8+ and CD8+ TEMRA cells reached a purity of at least 90%. In the germline V gene, CDR1 corresponds to SQVTM and CDR2 to ANQGSEA. The V end loses 2 bases and the J end loses 5 bases, and a stretch of 10 bases separates them. There are 13 amino acids in the CDR3, from cysteine to phenylalanine inclusive. The read is trimmed to its CDR3 DNA, 39 bases read in frame from base 1.

Concerning this clonotype itself: Its target antigen remains unknown. No base quality information exists; no much larger clone differs at one position.

RNA was extracted using the RNeasy kit, and roughly 0.5 to 1 ug of the RNA was reverse transcribed with random hexamers. The immunoSEQ multiplex PCR assay, covering 54 Vbeta and 13 Jbeta segments, was used to amplify TCR beta CDR3 regions. PCR amplification bias was corrected using a synthetic template baseline for primer optimization and computational correction. The source study handled its data this way. Only productive sequences were kept, with reads annotated to V, D and J genes according to IMGT and analyzed in immunoSEQ Analyzer. Clonality was computed as one minus Shannon entropy normalized by log2 of the number of productive unique sequences. For each patient and control, public and private clones were evaluated within the 100 most prevalent clones. A clone was defined as Susac-specific if it was absent from the healthy and MS cohorts, from some 1,100 published viral clones and from other ImmuneACCESS disease sequences. TCRdb handled the public reads itself, with Q25 trimming in fastp and clone calling in MiXCR, and kept productive beta chains. Each entry merges the rows of one CDR3 protein and shows their most common DNA and genes. The authors' filters were not applied to this entry. This sample comprises roughly 50,000 distinct CDR3 sequences, 90% to 95% of them detected only once. The ten largest clones take up approximately 0.54% of the sample.

General conclusions and limits of the study: The number of individuals in the TCR sequencing and HLA analysis was acknowledged as relatively small.

The chain is encoded by TRBV29-1 joined to TRBJ2-1; perhaps TRBD1 is the D gene, with 6 bases matching. The sequenced sample consisted of CD8+ T cells from PBMCs. This sequence was found in a human donor in good health. The CDR3 protein sequence reads: CSVETAGDNEQFF. The nucleotide sequence is given as TGCAGCGTTGAAACGGCAGGGGACAATGAGCAGTTCTTC.